The next 29 T cell receptor beta chains were all read from a single sample in a study of a mutant IDH1 vaccine in newly diagnosed glioma. The assay was immunoSEQ multiplex PCR, and TCRdb's table has in-frame clones only and misses some. Of about 60,000 clones detected, roughly nine tenths appear once; the ten largest clones hold roughly 1.6%. The time point is: week 35, safety follow-up. The study gave 300 ug of mutant IDH1 20-mer peptide per vaccine dose, with topical imiquimod. Their cognate antigens are unknown. Sample: PBMCs, taken from a glioma patient whose treatment included an IDH1 peptide vaccine. All receptors come from a man aged 35-49 years with glioma.

The chain employs TRBV7-8 and TRBJ1-1; D might be TRBD1 (5 bases). Per germline, CDR1 SGHVS and CDR2 FQNEAQ. The ends were cut back, 4 bases at V and 0 bases at J, with 9 bases in the middle. CDR3 size: 14 residues. The CDR3 region is CASSSSGLNTEAFF. For the CDR3, the DNA is TGTGCCAGCAGCTCTTCAGGGTTGAACACTGAAGCTTTCTTT.

A single count supports this clone. The sample holds other DNA sequences that translate to the same CDR3. The chain has TRBV19 and TRBJ1-5, with 9 positions matching TRBD1. V gave up 5 bases and J gave up 7 bases; unmatched junction bases: 6. The germline V gene has CDR1 LNHDA and CDR2 SQIVND (reference sequence). This CDR3 has 14 amino acids. The CDR3 spells CASSPRQGEQPQHF. DNA of the CDR3: TGTGCCAGTAGTCCACGACAGGGGGAACAGCCCCAGCATTTT.

The chain combines TRBV19 with TRBJ2-6; D is unclear. Germline V lookup: CDR1 LNHDA, CDR2 SQIVND (reference sequence). This CDR3 has 16 residues. The ends were cut back, 5 bases at V and 0 bases at J, with 11 bases in the middle. CDR3 amino acids: CASSRRLGSGANVLTF. CDR3 bases: TGTGCCAGTAGTCGTAGGTTGGGCTCTGGGGCCAACGTCCTGACTTTC.

The chain couples TRBV4-2 to TRBJ2-2, with D perhaps matching TRBD1 or TRBD2 (5 bases each). The CDR3 runs 16 residues. Per germline, CDR1 LGHNA and CDR2 YNFKEQ. The V gene lost 0 bases and the J gene lost 1 base, with 9 bases spanning the gap. The DNA of the CDR3 is TGTGCCAGCAGCCAAGATCCAGGGAGGAACACCGGGGAGCTGTTTTTT. The encoded protein is CASSQDPGRNTGELFF.

V gene TRBV10-3 combines with J gene TRBJ2-2; tentatively, D is TRBD1 (6 bases). The CDR3 extends over 16 amino acids. Trimming took off 8 bases at V and 1 base at J, with 17 bases between the two ends. The germline gives CDR1 ENHRY, CDR2 SYGVKD. CDR3 in amino acids: CAIPGTPSQNTGELFF. DNA of the CDR3: TGTGCCATCCCCGGGACACCCTCACAGAACACCGGGGAGCTGTTTTTT.

This clone has just a few counts. The gene calls are TRBV2 and TRBJ1-1; maybe TRBD1 (5 bases). The germline V gene encodes CDR1 SNHLY and CDR2 FYNNEI. Trimming pared 7 bases from V and 10 bases from J, leaving 16 bases between. This CDR3 spans 12 amino acids. CDR3 DNA: TGTGCCAGCACAAGGGGCTCCTGGTCAGCTTTCTTT. Amino acid sequence: CASTRGSWSAFF. Full variable domain (rest looked up from reference TRBV2 and TRBJ1-1): EPEVTQTPSHQVTQMGQEVILRCVPISNHLYFYWYRQILGQKVEFLVSFYNNEISEKSEIFDDQFSVERPDGSNFTLKIRSTKLEDSAMYFCASTRGSWSAFFGQGTRLTVV.

In nucleotides, the CDR3 is TGTGCCATCAGTGCCGGACAGGGCTACGAGCAGTACTTC. This gives the protein CAISAGQGYEQYF. The V and J genes are TRBV10-3 and TRBJ2-7; TRBD1 matches at 8 bases. The CDR3 has 13 residues. CDR1 and CDR2 (germline): ENHRY, SYGVKD. The V and J ends lost 4 bases and 3 bases, in that order; junction bases with no gene match: 2.

V usage is TRBV7-9 and J usage is TRBJ2-7, with D possibly being TRBD1 (6 bases). The CDR3 contains 15 residues. Germline V CDR1 and CDR2: SEHNR, FQNEAQ (reference sequence). V shed 2 bases and J shed 6 bases, with 17 bases lying between them. The CDR3 nucleotides are TGTGCCAGCAGCTTAATGGGTCTTGGACAGAGCGAGCAGTACTTC. It codes for CASSLMGLGQSEQYF. The full variable domain, with the rest looked up from reference TRBV7-9 and TRBJ2-7, is DTGVSQNPRHKITKRGQNVTFRCDPISEHNRLYWYRQTLGQGPEFLTYFQNEAQLEKSRLLSDRFSAERPKGSFSTLEIQRTEQGDSAMYLCASSLMGLGQSEQYFGPGTRLTVT.

The chain uses TRBV5-6 and TRBJ1-2, with D tentatively TRBD1 (6 bases). Germline V gives CDR1 SGHDT, CDR2 YYEEEE. Trimming took off 1 base at V and 4 bases at J, with 8 bases between the two ends. The CDR3 is made up of 13 amino acids. CDR3 bases: TGTGCCAGCAGCTTGAGACAGGCCTATGGCTACACCTTC. It is translated as CASSLRQAYGYTF.

The genes are TRBV6-6 and TRBJ2-1; 7 nucleotides line up with TRBD1. Germline CDR1 MNHNY, CDR2 SVGAGI (reference sequence). The V segment lost 6 bases and the J segment 9 bases; nucleotides outside the gene matches: 11. The CDR3 totals 14 residues. CDR3 nucleotides: TGTGCCAGCAGCCCCGGGGCCCGACAGGGTGAGCAGTTCTTC. It encodes CASSPGARQGEQFF.

CDR3 residues: CASSPGEFSYEQYF. CDR3 bases: TGCGCCAGCAGCCCTGGGGAGTTTTCCTACGAGCAGTACTTC. This rearrangement joins TRBV5-1 to TRBJ2-7, with a tentative D call TRBD2 (5 bases). The germline CDR1 and CDR2 sequences are SGHRS and YFSETQ. This CDR3 has 14 residues. V lost 4 bases and J 1 base, leaving 12 bases between the germline ends.

The V and J genes are TRBV5-8 and TRBJ1-1, with a tentative D call TRBD1 (6 bases). Germline V gives CDR1 SGHTS, CDR2 YDEGEE. The CDR3 is made up of 14 amino acids. Trimming stripped 4 bases from V and 0 bases from J, with 10 bases between. CDR3 sequence: CASSVDSMNTEAFF. DNA for the CDR3: TGTGCCAGCAGCGTGGACAGCATGAACACTGAAGCTTTCTTT.

This clone was picked up one time. The CDR3 nucleotides are TGTGCCAGCAGCCCCAGGACAGGGGGCGCTGAGCAGTACTTC. Its translation: CASSPRTGGAEQYF. The V call is TRBV5-4, the J call TRBJ2-7, with 11 bases matching TRBD1. The germline V gene encodes CDR1 SGHNT and CDR2 YYREEE (reference sequence). Germline trimming cut 4 bases from V and 7 bases from J; bases unmatched to any gene: 7. This CDR3 contains 14 residues.

The chain's CDR3 is CASNPTTTPTGELFF. The CDR3 DNA follows: TGCGCCAGCAACCCAACTACTACCCCCACCGGGGAGCTGTTTTTT. V and J are TRBV5-1 and TRBJ2-2; D call uncertain. The CDR3 length is 15 residues. Germline V CDR1 and CDR2: SGHRS, YFSETQ. V dropped 6 bases and J dropped 4 bases, with 16 bases sitting between them.

This chain uses TRBV5-6 with TRBJ1-4; TRBD1 aligns across 8 bases. With V trimmed by 0 bases and J by 6 bases, 4 bases remained unmatched. The CDR3 runs to 15 residues. The V gene's germline CDR1 is SGHDT and CDR2 YYEEEE. CDR3 loop: CASSLVGTGDEKLFF. Here the CDR3 DNA reads TGTGCCAGCAGCTTGGTTGGGACAGGTGATGAAAAACTGTTTTTT.

The rearrangement links TRBV14 to TRBJ1-1, with D perhaps matching TRBD1 (5 bases). Trimming took off 4 bases at V and 4 bases at J, with 13 bases between the two ends. From germline, CDR1 is SGHDN and CDR2 FVKESK. This CDR3 is 14 amino acids long. The CDR3 bases are TGTGCCAGCAGCCGGAGGGGTGGGAGCACTGAAGCTTTCTTT. It codes for CASSRRGGSTEAFF.

The J gene is TRBJ2-5, the V gene TRBV7-3; perhaps TRBD2 as D (5 bases). The CDR3 spans 16 residues. CDR1 and CDR2 from the germline V gene are SGHTA and FQGTGA. The V gene lost 1 base and the J gene lost 1 base, with 13 bases spanning the gap. CDR3 region: CASSLNGGLSQETQYF. CDR3 nucleotides: TGTGCCAGCAGCTTAAACGGCGGACTGTCCCAAGAGACCCAGTACTTC.

The chain employs TRBV7-9 and TRBJ2-7, with unresolved D. CDR1 and CDR2 (germline): SEHNR, FQNEAQ (reference sequence). The CDR3 loop spans 16 amino acids. V was trimmed by 5 bases and J by 2 bases, leaving 19 bases between them. CDR3 nucleotides: TGTGCCAGCAGCCCTCGCCTTATTTGGGTCCCCTACGAGCAGTACTTC. It encodes CASSPRLIWVPYEQYF.

The gene calls are TRBV5-1 and TRBJ2-3; the D call may be TRBD1 or TRBD2 (6 bases each). Trimming removed 5 bases at V and 0 bases at J, with 13 bases between. Germline CDR1 reads SGHRS; CDR2 reads YFSETQ. This CDR3 has 15 amino acids. In DNA form, the CDR3 reads TGCGCCAGCAGATTCACAGGGACTAGCACAGATACGCAGTATTTT. It codes for CASRFTGTSTDTQYF.

The chain uses TRBV29-1 and TRBJ1-3, with unresolved D. Trimming took off 6 bases at V and 2 bases at J, with 11 bases between the two ends. The CDR3 extends over 13 amino acids. Germline V gene data show CDR1 as SQVTM and CDR2 as ANQGSEA. The CDR3 sequence is CSVQEIAGNTIYF. CDR3 nucleotides: TGCAGCGTCCAGGAGATTGCTGGAAACACCATATATTTT.

The chain couples TRBV18 to TRBJ1-5; D is undetermined. With 2 bases removed from V and 2 bases from J, the gap between germline ends came to 7 bases. Germline V gene sequence: CDR1 KGHSH, CDR2 LQKENI. The CDR3 is 14 residues long. The CDR3 DNA reads as TGTGCCAGCTCACCAGGTTTCGGCAATCAGCCCCAGCATTTT. It translates to CASSPGFGNQPQHF.

The chain combines TRBV2 with TRBJ2-5; 9 bases are a match to TRBD1. With 3 bases clipped from V and 5 bases from J, the junction kept 7 bases outside the gene matches. CDR3 length: 15 amino acids. From germline, CDR1 is SNHLY and CDR2 FYNNEI. CDR3 sequence reads: CASSEGTGFGETQYF. The CDR3 nucleotides read TGTGCCAGCAGTGAGGGGACAGGGTTTGGTGAGACCCAGTACTTC.

The V and J genes are TRBV19 and TRBJ1-4, with 7 bases identical to TRBD1. There are 17 residues in the CDR3. The junction had 11 bases not matched to a gene; V was cut back by 5 bases and J by 2 bases. Germline V gene data show CDR1 as LNHDA and CDR2 as SQIVND (reference sequence). The CDR3 DNA sequence: TGTGCCAGTAGTGGTCAGAACAGGGGAGGCACTAATGAAAAACTGTTTTTT. The encoded protein is CASSGQNRGGTNEKLFF.

V and J are TRBV5-1 and TRBJ2-2; D possibly matches TRBD1 or TRBD2 (5 bases each). This CDR3 is built from 13 residues. The V gene's germline CDR1 is SGHRS and CDR2 YFSETQ. Trimming cost V 4 bases and J 4 bases, with 8 bases left between them. CDR3 in DNA: TGCGCCAGCAGCCCCGGGACCACCGGGGAGCTGTTTTTT. The encoded protein is CASSPGTTGELFF.

Worth noting for this clone: A junction end diverges from the germline sequence, so it may reflect a read error. This sequence joins TRBV27 and TRBJ1-1, with no clear D. The CDR3 is made up of 13 amino acids. CDR1 is MNHEY and CDR2 is SMNVEV in the germline V gene (reference sequence). The CDR3: CASSTWANTEAFF. The CDR3 bases are TGCGCCAGCAGCACATGGGCGAACACTGAAGCTTTCTTT.

This clone came up a few times. CDR3 nucleotide sequence: TGTGCCAGCAGCCCAGCGATAGCCAAAAACATTCAGTACTTC. Translated: CASSPAIAKNIQYF. The rearrangement joins TRBV9 to TRBJ2-4; D is undetermined. CDR1 and CDR2 (germline): SGDLS, YYNGEE. The CDR3 totals 14 residues. V was shortened by 4 bases and J by 0 bases, with 8 bases between the two germline ends.

The chain joins TRBV10-3 to TRBJ1-1; a weak D match, TRBD1 (5 bases). The CDR3 covers 15 residues. Per germline, CDR1 ENHRY and CDR2 SYGVKD. V gave up 0 bases and J gave up 0 bases, with 8 bases separating them. The CDR3 DNA reads as TGTGCCATCAGTGAGTCTGCAGGGATGAACACTGAAGCTTTCTTT. This encodes CAISESAGMNTEAFF.

The V call is TRBV4-1, the J call TRBJ1-2; D remains ambiguous. CDR1 MGHRA and CDR2 YSYEKL come from the germline V gene. Trimming took 0 bases from V and 3 from J, leaving 14 bases between them. This CDR3 is 16 amino acids long. CDR3 sequence reads: CASSQESSAAYYGYTF. The CDR3 DNA sequence: TGCGCCAGCAGCCAAGAATCATCGGCCGCGTACTATGGCTACACCTTC.

The rearrangement uses TRBV19 and TRBJ2-1; D is possibly TRBD2 (5 bases). The ends were cut back, 7 bases at V and 6 bases at J, with 16 bases in the middle. Looked up from germline, CDR1 is LNHDA and CDR2 is SQIVND (reference sequence). The CDR3 totals 14 residues. In DNA, the CDR3 is TGTGCCAGTACTTTTGGTCCCGGACTCAATGAGCAGTTCTTC. It codes for CASTFGPGLNEQFF.